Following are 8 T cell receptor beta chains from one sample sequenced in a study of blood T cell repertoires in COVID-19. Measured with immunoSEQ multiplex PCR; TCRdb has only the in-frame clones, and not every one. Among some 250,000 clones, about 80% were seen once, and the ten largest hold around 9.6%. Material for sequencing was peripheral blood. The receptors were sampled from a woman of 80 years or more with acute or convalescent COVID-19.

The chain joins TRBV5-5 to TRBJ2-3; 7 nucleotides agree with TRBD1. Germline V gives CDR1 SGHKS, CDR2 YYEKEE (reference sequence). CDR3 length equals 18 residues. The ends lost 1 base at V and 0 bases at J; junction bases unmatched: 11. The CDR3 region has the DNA TGTGCCAGCAGCTTGCGGGACAGAGGGGCCTCTAGCACAGATACGCAGTATTTT. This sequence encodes CASSLRDRGASSTDTQYF.

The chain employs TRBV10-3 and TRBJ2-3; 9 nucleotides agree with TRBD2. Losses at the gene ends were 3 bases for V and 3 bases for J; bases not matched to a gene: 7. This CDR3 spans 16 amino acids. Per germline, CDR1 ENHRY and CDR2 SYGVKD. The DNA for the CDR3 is TGTGCCATCAGTGAAGGTCGCGGGGGGGTGACAGATACGCAGTATTTT. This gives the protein CAISEGRGGVTDTQYF.

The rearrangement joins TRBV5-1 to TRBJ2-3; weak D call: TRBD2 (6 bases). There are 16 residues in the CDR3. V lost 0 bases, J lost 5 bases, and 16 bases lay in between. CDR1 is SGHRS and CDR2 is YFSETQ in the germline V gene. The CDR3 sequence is CASSLAELAGGDTQYF. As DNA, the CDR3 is TGCGCCAGCAGCTTGGCCGAACTAGCCGGGGGAGATACGCAGTATTTT.

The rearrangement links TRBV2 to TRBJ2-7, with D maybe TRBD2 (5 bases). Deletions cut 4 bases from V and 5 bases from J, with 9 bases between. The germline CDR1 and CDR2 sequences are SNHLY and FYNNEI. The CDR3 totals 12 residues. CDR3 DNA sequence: TGTGCCAGCAGTGCCACGAGGGACGAGCAGTACTTC. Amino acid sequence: CASSATRDEQYF.

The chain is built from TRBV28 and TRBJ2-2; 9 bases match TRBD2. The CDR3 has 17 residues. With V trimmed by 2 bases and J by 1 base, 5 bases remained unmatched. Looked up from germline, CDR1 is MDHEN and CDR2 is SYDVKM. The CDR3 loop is CASSLEAGGRNTGELFF. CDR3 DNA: TGTGCCAGCAGTTTAGAAGCGGGGGGCAGGAACACCGGGGAGCTGTTTTTT. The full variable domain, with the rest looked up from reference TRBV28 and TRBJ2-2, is DVKVTQSSRYLVKRTGEKVFLECVQDMDHENMFWYRQDPGLGLRLIYFSYDVKMKEKGDIPEGYSVSREKKERFSLILESASTNQTSMYLCASSLEAGGRNTGELFFGEGSRLTVL.

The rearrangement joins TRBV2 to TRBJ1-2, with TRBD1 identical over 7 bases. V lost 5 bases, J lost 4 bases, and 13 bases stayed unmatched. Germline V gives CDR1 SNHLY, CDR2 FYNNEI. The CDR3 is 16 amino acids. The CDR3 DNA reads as TGTGCCAGCAGTTCCGGGACAGTCGAACCCGGCTATGGCTACACCTTC. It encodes CASSSGTVEPGYGYTF.

CDR3 region: CACFDRDYEQYF. In DNA, the CDR3 is TGTGCCTGCTTCGACAGGGACTACGAGCAGTACTTC. The J gene is TRBJ2-7, the V gene TRBV30; 7 bases line up with TRBD1. The CDR3 length is 12 residues. Germline-derived CDR1 and CDR2 are GTSNPN and SVGIG (reference sequence). V dropped 6 bases and J dropped 3; count of bases not matched to a gene: 5. Full variable domain (remainder filled in from reference TRBV30 and TRBJ2-7): SQTIHQWPATLVQPVGSPLSLECTVEGTSNPNLYWYRQAAGRGLQLLFYSVGIGQISSEVPQNLSASRPQDRQFILSSKKLLLSDSGFYLCACFDRDYEQYFGPGTRLTVT.

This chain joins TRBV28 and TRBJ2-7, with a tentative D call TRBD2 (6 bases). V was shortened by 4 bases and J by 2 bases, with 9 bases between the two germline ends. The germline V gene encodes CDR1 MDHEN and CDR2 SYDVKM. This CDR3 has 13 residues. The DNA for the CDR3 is TGTGCCAGCAGTTCGGGACTTCCCTACGAGCAGTACTTC. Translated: CASSSGLPYEQYF.